The 28 T cell receptor beta chains below come from one sample, sequenced in a study of blood T cell repertoires in COVID-19. The table came from immunoSEQ multiplex PCR; TCRdb's copy has only in-frame clones and leaves some out. In the table there are roughly 240,000 clones, over 80% of which are singletons. Sequenced material: PBMCs or T cells enriched from blood (not recorded which). These receptors originate from a woman aged 25-40 years with acute COVID-19.

This clone was seen more than once but under ten times. The rearrangement links TRBV7-9 to TRBJ2-5, with 9 bases fitting TRBD1. The CDR3 sequence is 14 residues long. Per germline, CDR1 SEHNR and CDR2 FQNEAQ (reference sequence). With V trimmed by 5 bases and J by 5 bases, 6 bases remained unmatched. Written as DNA, the CDR3 is TGTGCCAGCAGCCCCGACAGGGGGAGGGAGACCCAGTACTTC. This gives the protein CASSPDRGRETQYF.

Only one count was recorded for this clone. The J gene is TRBJ1-6, the V gene TRBV2, with unresolved D. Germline CDR1 is SNHLY and CDR2 is FYNNEI. CDR3 size: 15 residues. With 4 bases removed from V and 0 bases from J, the gap between germline ends came to 7 bases. The CDR3 reads CASSVESSYNSPLHF. CDR3 in DNA: TGTGCCAGCAGTGTGGAGAGCTCCTATAATTCACCCCTCCACTTT. The full variable domain, in which reference TRBV2 and TRBJ1-6 provide the parts outside the CDR3, is EPEVTQTPSHQVTQMGQEVILRCVPISNHLYFYWYRQILGQKVEFLVSFYNNEISEKSEIFDDQFSVERPDGSNFTLKIRSTKLEDSAMYFCASSVESSYNSPLHFGNGTRLTVT.

This chain links TRBV6-4 with TRBJ1-6; 9 bases match TRBD1. With 2 bases clipped from V and 7 bases from J, the junction kept 6 bases outside the gene matches. CDR1 is MRHNA, CDR2 SNTAGT, per germline. This CDR3 has 16 residues. The CDR3, as DNA: TGTGCCAGCAGTGACACGGGACAGGGCGGCAATTCACCCCTCCACTTT. As protein: CASSDTGQGGNSPLHF.

This clone appeared once. The chain has TRBV11-2 and TRBJ2-7; 7 nucleotides agree with TRBD1. Per the germline V gene, CDR1 is SGHAT and CDR2 is FQNNGV. The CDR3 has 15 amino acids. Losses at the gene ends were 1 base for V and 6 bases for J; bases not matched to a gene: 9. DNA of the CDR3: TGTGCCAGCAGCTTAGGTTACAGGGGTTCGCCCGAGCAGTACTTC. The encoded protein is CASSLGYRGSPEQYF.

V and J are TRBV12-5 and TRBJ2-3; TRBD1 matches 7 bases. Trimming removed 2 bases from V and 2 bases from J; junction bases left unmatched: 7. Per germline, CDR1 LGHNT and CDR2 FRNRAP. The CDR3 length is 16 residues. The CDR3 region is CASGLPDRRFTDTQYF. The DNA of the CDR3 is TGTGCTAGTGGTTTGCCGGACAGGAGATTCACAGATACGCAGTATTTT.

The chain links TRBV4-1 to TRBJ1-5; 8 bases agree with TRBD1. Germline loops: CDR1 MGHRA, CDR2 YSYEKL. With 4 bases clipped from V and 2 bases from J, the junction kept 16 bases outside the gene matches. The CDR3 loop spans 19 amino acids. The CDR3 sequence is CASSPQGQAYRLRNQPQHF. CDR3 DNA sequence: TGCGCCAGCAGCCCGCAGGGACAGGCCTACAGACTACGCAATCAGCCCCAGCATTTT.

The chain recombines TRBV7-9 with TRBJ1-5; no clear D gene. The CDR3 has 13 residues. Germline V gene lookup returns CDR1 SEHNR and CDR2 FQNEAQ (reference sequence). The ends were cut back, 3 bases at V and 0 bases at J, with 3 bases in the middle. The DNA for the CDR3 is TGTGCCAGCAGCTTTAATAGCAATCAGCCCCAGCATTTT. This gives the protein CASSFNSNQPQHF.

The chain uses TRBV19 and TRBJ1-5; no definite D call. The CDR3 extends over 15 amino acids. Germline V lookup: CDR1 LNHDA, CDR2 SQIVND (reference sequence). V shed 0 bases and J shed 2 bases, with 8 bases lying between them. Here the CDR3 reads CASSIEERGNQPQHF. Here the CDR3 DNA reads TGTGCCAGTAGTATAGAAGAGAGGGGCAATCAGCCCCAGCATTTT.

The chain combines TRBV5-8 with TRBJ1-2; TRBD1 is a possible D gene (5 bases). Germline CDR1 SGHTS, CDR2 YDEGEE. The CDR3 is made up of 14 amino acids. V lost 4 bases and J 1 base, leaving 11 bases between the germline ends. As DNA, the CDR3 is TGTGCCAGCAGCGTGGACACGTTTAACTATGGCTACACCTTC. It encodes CASSVDTFNYGYTF.

V usage is TRBV12-3 or TRBV12-4 and J usage is TRBJ1-2; D remains unclear. The CDR3 contains 13 residues. Trimming removed 7 bases from V and 2 bases from J, with 11 bases in between. The CDR3 coding sequence is TGTGCCAGCACCACGGGAGAAAACTATGGCTACACCTTC. It codes for CASTTGENYGYTF.

The chain is built from TRBV6-2 or TRBV6-3 and TRBJ1-3; D is ambiguous. V was pared by 4 bases and J by 0 bases, with 10 bases between. The CDR3 extends over 15 amino acids. CDR1 MNHEY and CDR2 SVGEGT come from the germline V gene. The CDR3 here is CASSSVPSSGNTIYF. The CDR3, as DNA: TGTGCCAGCAGTTCCGTCCCGAGCTCTGGAAACACCATATATTTT.

The V gene is TRBV11-2, the J gene TRBJ2-3, with D perhaps TRBD2 (6 bases). CDR3 size: 14 residues. CDR1 SGHAT and CDR2 FQNNGV come from the germline V gene. V lost 7 bases to trimming and J lost 5 bases, with 16 bases between them. The CDR3 protein is CASKTQRAGDTQYF. Here the CDR3 DNA reads TGTGCCAGCAAAACCCAGCGGGCGGGAGATACGCAGTATTTT.

This chain links TRBV3-1 (or the pseudogene TRBV3-2) with TRBJ1-5; D is undetermined. With 2 bases removed from V and 0 bases from J, the gap between germline ends came to 5 bases. This CDR3 is built from 14 residues. Germline CDR1 is LGHDT and CDR2 is YNNKEL (reference sequence). The CDR3 loop reads CASSQTGSNQPQHF. DNA of the CDR3: TGTGCCAGCAGCCAAACCGGTAGCAATCAGCCCCAGCATTTT.

The chain recombines TRBV4-3 with TRBJ1-2, with 9 bases lining up with TRBD1. Germline V gives CDR1 LGHNA, CDR2 YSLEER. This CDR3 comprises 17 residues. Unmatched junction bases numbered 10, after V lost 0 bases and J lost 5 bases. CDR3 protein: CASSQDSQGALLYGYTF. The CDR3 DNA reads TGCGCCAGCAGCCAAGACTCACAGGGGGCCTTGCTATATGGCTACACCTTC.

CDR3 region: CASSFRPGLASDEQFF. The DNA of the CDR3 is TGTGCCAGCAGCTTTAGACCGGGACTAGCATCGGATGAGCAGTTCTTC. The chain combines TRBV11-2 with TRBJ2-1, with TRBD2 identical over 9 bases. After removal of 3 bases from V and 8 bases from J, the junction contained 11 bases not matched to a gene. The CDR3 contains 16 residues. Germline CDR1 reads SGHAT; CDR2 reads FQNNGV.

The chain links TRBV5-1 to TRBJ2-7, with 10 bases matching TRBD1. Germline CDR1 is SGHRS and CDR2 is YFSETQ. The CDR3 runs to 14 residues. V shed 4 bases and J 2 bases; nucleotides not matched to a gene: 3. CDR3 amino acids: CASSTGQGAYEQYF. In DNA form, the CDR3 reads TGCGCCAGCAGCACTGGACAGGGGGCCTACGAGCAGTACTTC.

The chain carries TRBV5-3 and TRBJ2-5, with a possible D match to TRBD1 (6 bases). TRBV5-3 is assigned to the ORF class and has an uncertain function. Trimming shortened V by 8 bases and J by 1 base, and 9 bases separated the two germline ends. The CDR3 sequence is 12 residues long. DNA for the CDR3: TGTGCCAGTCACAGGGTCCAAGAGACCCAGTACTTC. Translating it yields CASHRVQETQYF.

This CDR3 reads CASRDRDRGDETQYF. CDR3 bases: TGTGCCAGCAGGGACCGGGACAGGGGTGATGAGACCCAGTACTTC. This chain links TRBV6-6 with TRBJ2-5; 10 nucleotides match TRBD1. The CDR3 covers 15 residues. Unmatched junction bases numbered 9, after V lost 6 bases and J lost 5 bases. The germline V gene has CDR1 MNHNY and CDR2 SVGAGI (reference sequence).

This chain links TRBV28 with TRBJ1-2; no clear D. Germline V gene sequence: CDR1 MDHEN, CDR2 SYDVKM. Trimming took off 6 bases at V and 9 bases at J, with 14 bases between the two ends. The CDR3 length is 12 residues. In nucleotides, the CDR3 is TGTGCCAGCAGCTCCGAGGAGTATAGCTACACCTTC. It encodes CASSSEEYSYTF.

In nucleotides, the CDR3 is TGCGCCAGCAGCCGACACCGCGAACTAGCGGGGTCCCAGGGTGAGCAGTTCTTC. It translates to CASSRHRELAGSQGEQFF. The chain employs TRBV5-1 and TRBJ2-1; 10 bases are shared with TRBD2. From germline, CDR1 is SGHRS and CDR2 YFSETQ. V gave up 4 bases and J gave up 9 bases; unmatched junction bases: 19. This CDR3 is 18 amino acids long.

This clone was found a few times. The V and J genes are TRBV25-1 and TRBJ2-7; D not resolved. From germline, CDR1 is MGHDK and CDR2 SYGVNS. V gave up 1 base and J gave up 6 bases, with 4 bases separating them. This CDR3 has 11 amino acids. CDR3 bases: TGTGCCAGCAGTGAATCGGTCGAGCAGTACTTC. Protein product: CASSESVEQYF.

The rearrangement links TRBV6-5 to TRBJ1-1; D unclear. CDR3 length equals 13 residues. From germline, CDR1 is MNHEY and CDR2 SVGAGI. V was clipped by 6 bases and J by 4 bases, with 12 bases between them. CDR3 coding DNA: TGTGCCAGCAGGTCCGCGGGTGGCACTGAAGCTTTCTTT. It specifies CASRSAGGTEAFF.

CDR3 protein: CASSSGTVTTEQFF. In nucleotides, the CDR3 is TGTGCCAGCAGCTCCGGGACAGTAACAACTGAGCAGTTCTTC. The chain has TRBV7-9 and TRBJ2-1, with 7 positions matching TRBD1. J lost 9 bases, V lost 4 bases, and 9 bases had no gene match. Germline V gene lookup returns CDR1 SEHNR and CDR2 FQNEAQ (reference sequence). The CDR3 contains 14 residues.

The chain links TRBV30 to TRBJ1-1; D ambiguous. Germline CDR1 is GTSNPN and CDR2 is SVGIG (reference sequence). V gave up 0 bases and J gave up 8 bases, with 7 bases separating them. The CDR3 runs to 11 residues. Here the CDR3 DNA reads TGTGCCTGGAGTGTATTTGCGGAAGCTTTCTTT. Protein: CAWSVFAEAFF.

The rearrangement uses TRBV7-9 and TRBJ2-2; TRBD1 aligns across 7 bases. V lost 4 bases, J lost 0 bases, and 11 bases stayed unmatched. CDR3 length: 18 amino acids. Germline CDR1 reads SEHNR; CDR2 reads FQNEAQ (reference sequence). In nucleotides, the CDR3 is TGTGCCAGCAGCTCAGTGGTGCCCGGGACAGCGAACACCGGGGAGCTGTTTTTT. This gives the protein CASSSVVPGTANTGELFF.

This chain links TRBV7-9 with TRBJ2-3; 10 bases line up with TRBD2. V gave up 5 bases and J gave up 6 bases; unmatched junction bases: 11. The germline V gene has CDR1 SEHNR and CDR2 FQNEAQ (reference sequence). The CDR3 sequence is 16 residues long. DNA for the CDR3: TGTGCCAGCAGCCCGCAAAGCGGGGGGGCGTGGGATACGCAGTATTTT. Protein: CASSPQSGGAWDTQYF.

The chain carries TRBV27 and TRBJ2-1, with 15 positions matching TRBD2. J lost 7 bases, V lost 4 bases, and 8 bases had no gene match. Germline V gene data show CDR1 as MNHEY and CDR2 as SMNVEV (reference sequence). This CDR3 has 17 amino acids. CDR3 amino acids: CASSSRTSGGAGNEQFF. In DNA, the CDR3 is TGTGCCAGCAGTTCCAGGACTAGCGGGGGGGCCGGGAATGAGCAGTTCTTC.

The V call is TRBV5-4, the J call TRBJ1-2; the match to TRBD1 covers 12 bases. Germline V gene sequence: CDR1 SGHNT, CDR2 YYREEE (reference sequence). CDR3 length: 14 residues. V was pared by 4 bases and J by 4 bases, with 2 bases of the junction left unmatched. CDR3 loop: CASSLGQGAYGYTF. The CDR3 bases are TGTGCCAGCAGCCTGGGACAGGGGGCCTATGGCTACACCTTC.